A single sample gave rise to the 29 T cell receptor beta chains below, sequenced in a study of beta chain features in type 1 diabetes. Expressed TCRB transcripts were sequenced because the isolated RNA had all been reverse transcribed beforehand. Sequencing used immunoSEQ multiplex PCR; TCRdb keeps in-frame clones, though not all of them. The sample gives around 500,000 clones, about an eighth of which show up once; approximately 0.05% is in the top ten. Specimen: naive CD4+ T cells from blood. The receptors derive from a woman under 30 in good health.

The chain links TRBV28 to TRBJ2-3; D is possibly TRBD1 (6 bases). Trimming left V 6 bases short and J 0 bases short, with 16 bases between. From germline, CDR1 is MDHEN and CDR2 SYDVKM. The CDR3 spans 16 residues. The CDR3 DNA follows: TGTGCCAGCAGATCTCAGCAGGGGTCTAGCACAGATACGCAGTATTTT. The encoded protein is CASRSQQGSSTDTQYF. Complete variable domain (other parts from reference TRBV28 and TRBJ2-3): DVKVTQSSRYLVKRTGEKVFLECVQDMDHENMFWYRQDPGLGLRLIYFSYDVKMKEKGDIPEGYSVSREKKERFSLILESASTNQTSMYLCASRSQQGSSTDTQYFGPGTRLTVL.

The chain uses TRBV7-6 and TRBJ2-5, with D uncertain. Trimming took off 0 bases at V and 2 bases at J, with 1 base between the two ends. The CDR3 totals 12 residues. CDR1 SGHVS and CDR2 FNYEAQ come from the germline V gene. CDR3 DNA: TGTGCCAGCAGCTTAGCTCAAGAGACCCAGTACTTC. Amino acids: CASSLAQETQYF.

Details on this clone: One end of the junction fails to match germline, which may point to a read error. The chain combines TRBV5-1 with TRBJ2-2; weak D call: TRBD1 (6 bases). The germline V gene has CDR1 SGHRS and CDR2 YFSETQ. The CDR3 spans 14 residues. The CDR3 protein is CASRLDRNTGELFF. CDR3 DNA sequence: TGCGCCAGCCGCTTGGACAGAAACACCGGGGAGCTGTTTTTT.

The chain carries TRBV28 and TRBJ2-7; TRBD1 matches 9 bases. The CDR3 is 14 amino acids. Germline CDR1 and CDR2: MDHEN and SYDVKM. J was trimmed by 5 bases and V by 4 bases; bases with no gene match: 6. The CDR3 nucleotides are TGTGCCAGCAGTTCAGGACAGGGGAGAAACGAGCAGTACGTC. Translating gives CASSSGQGRNEQYV.

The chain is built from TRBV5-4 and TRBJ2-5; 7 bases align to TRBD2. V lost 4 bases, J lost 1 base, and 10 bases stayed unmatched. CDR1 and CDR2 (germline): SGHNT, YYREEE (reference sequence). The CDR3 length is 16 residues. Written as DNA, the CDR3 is TGTGCCAGCAGCCCGGAAGTCGGACTAGTCCAAGAGACCCAGTACTTC. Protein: CASSPEVGLVQETQYF.

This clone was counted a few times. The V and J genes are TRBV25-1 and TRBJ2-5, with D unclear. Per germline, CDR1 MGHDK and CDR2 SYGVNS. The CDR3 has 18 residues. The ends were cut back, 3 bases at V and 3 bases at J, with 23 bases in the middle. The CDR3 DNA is TGTGCCAGCAGTGACAAGATGGGCCAGATAGAAGGAAAAGAGACCCAGTACTTC. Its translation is CASSDKMGQIEGKETQYF.

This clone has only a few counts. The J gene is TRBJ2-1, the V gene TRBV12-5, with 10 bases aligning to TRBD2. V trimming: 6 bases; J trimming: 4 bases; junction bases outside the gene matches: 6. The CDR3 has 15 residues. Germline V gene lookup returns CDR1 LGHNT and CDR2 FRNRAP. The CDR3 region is CASGLIAGGYNEQFF. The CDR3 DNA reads TGTGCTAGTGGCCTCATAGCGGGAGGATACAATGAGCAGTTCTTC.

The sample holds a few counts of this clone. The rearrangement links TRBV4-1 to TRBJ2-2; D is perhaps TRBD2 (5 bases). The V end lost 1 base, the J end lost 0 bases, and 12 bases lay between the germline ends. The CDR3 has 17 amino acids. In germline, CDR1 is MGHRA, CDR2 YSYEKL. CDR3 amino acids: CASSQGSARANTGELFF. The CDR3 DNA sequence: TGCGCCAGCAGCCAAGGGTCAGCGCGGGCGAACACCGGGGAGCTGTTTTTT.

CDR3 sequence reads: CASSPGGAGGEKLFF. The CDR3 region has the DNA TGTGCCAGCAGCCCAGGGGGGGCGGGCGGTGAAAAACTGTTTTTT. The chain joins TRBV9 to TRBJ1-4; 7 bases align to TRBD1. This CDR3 comprises 15 residues. The ends lost 4 bases at V and 7 bases at J; junction bases unmatched: 10. Germline CDR1 is SGDLS and CDR2 is YYNGEE.

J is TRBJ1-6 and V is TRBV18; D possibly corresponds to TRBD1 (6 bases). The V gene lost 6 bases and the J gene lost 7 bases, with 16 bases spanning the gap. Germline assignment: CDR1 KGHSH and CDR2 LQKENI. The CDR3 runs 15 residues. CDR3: CASSKTGNGNSPLHF. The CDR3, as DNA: TGTGCCAGCTCCAAGACAGGCAATGGGAATTCACCCCTCCACTTT.

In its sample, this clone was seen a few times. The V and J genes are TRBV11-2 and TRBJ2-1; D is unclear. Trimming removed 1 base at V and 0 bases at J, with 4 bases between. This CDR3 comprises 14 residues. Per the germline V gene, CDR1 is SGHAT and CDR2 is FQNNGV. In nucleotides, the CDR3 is TGTGCCAGCAGCTTAGCCACCTCCTACAATGAGCAGTTCTTC. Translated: CASSLATSYNEQFF.

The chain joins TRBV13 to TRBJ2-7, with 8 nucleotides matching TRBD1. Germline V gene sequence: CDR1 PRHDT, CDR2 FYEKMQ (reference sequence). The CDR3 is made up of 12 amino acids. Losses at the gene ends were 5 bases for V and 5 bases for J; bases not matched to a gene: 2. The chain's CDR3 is CASSRTGNEQYF. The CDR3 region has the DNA TGTGCCAGCAGCAGGACAGGGAACGAGCAGTACTTC.

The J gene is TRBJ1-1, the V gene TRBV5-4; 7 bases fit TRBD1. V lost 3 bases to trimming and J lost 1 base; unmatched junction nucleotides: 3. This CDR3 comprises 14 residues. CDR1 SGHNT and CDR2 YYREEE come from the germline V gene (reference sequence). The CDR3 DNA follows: TGTGCCAGCAGCTCGGACAGGCGGAACACTGAAGCTTTCTTT. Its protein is CASSSDRRNTEAFF.

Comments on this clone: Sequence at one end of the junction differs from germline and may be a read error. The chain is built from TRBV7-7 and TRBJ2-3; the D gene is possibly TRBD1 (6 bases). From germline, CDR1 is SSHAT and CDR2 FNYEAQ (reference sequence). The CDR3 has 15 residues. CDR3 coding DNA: TGTGCTAGCAGCTTAGGGGGTCTGACCACAGATACGCAGTATTTT. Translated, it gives CASSLGGLTTDTQYF.

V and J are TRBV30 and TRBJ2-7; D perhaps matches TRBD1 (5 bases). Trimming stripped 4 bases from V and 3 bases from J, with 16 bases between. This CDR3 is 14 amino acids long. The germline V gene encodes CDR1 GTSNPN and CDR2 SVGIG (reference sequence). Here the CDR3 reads CAWNKARQSYEQYF. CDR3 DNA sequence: TGTGCCTGGAATAAGGCTCGACAGAGCTACGAGCAGTACTTC.

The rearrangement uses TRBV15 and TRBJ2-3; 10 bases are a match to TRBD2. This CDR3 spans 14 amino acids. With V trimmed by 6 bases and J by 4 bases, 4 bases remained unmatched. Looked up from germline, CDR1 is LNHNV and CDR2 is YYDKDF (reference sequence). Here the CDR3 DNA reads TGTGCCACCAGGGCTAGCGGGAGCTCAGATACGCAGTATTTT. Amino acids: CATRASGSSDTQYF.

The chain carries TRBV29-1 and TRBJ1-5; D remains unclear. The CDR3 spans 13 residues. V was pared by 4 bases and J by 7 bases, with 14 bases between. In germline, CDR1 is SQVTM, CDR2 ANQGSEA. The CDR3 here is CSVAPRPGQPQHF. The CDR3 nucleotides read TGCAGCGTTGCCCCCAGGCCAGGACAGCCCCAGCATTTT.

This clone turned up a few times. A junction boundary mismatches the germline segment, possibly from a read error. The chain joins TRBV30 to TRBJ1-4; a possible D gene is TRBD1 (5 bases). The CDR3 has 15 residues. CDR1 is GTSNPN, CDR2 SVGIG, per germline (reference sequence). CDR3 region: CSWSVGRGINEKLFF. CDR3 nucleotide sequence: TGTTCCTGGAGTGTCGGGAGGGGCATTAATGAAAAACTGTTTTTT.

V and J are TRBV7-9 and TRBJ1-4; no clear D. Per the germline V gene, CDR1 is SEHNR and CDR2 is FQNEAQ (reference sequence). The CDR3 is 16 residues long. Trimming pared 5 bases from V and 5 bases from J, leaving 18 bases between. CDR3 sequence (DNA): TGTGCCAGCAGCCCCCCCGAGGGCAGGTTAAATGAAAAACTGTTTTTT. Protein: CASSPPEGRLNEKLFF.

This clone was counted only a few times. The CDR3, as DNA: TGTGCCAGCAGCCCCCGGACTAGAGAATACGAGCAGTACTTC. It encodes CASSPRTREYEQYF. The chain combines TRBV4-2 with TRBJ2-7; the match to TRBD2 covers 7 bases. The CDR3 runs 14 residues. The V gene end was trimmed by 4 bases and the J gene end by 4 bases; junction bases not matched to a gene: 7. In germline, CDR1 is LGHNA, CDR2 YNFKEQ.

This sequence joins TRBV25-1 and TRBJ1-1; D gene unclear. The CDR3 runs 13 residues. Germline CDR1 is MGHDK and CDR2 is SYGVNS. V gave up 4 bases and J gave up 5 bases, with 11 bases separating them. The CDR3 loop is CASSAGGGTEAFF. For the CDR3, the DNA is TGTGCCAGCAGTGCGGGCGGCGGGACTGAAGCTTTCTTT.

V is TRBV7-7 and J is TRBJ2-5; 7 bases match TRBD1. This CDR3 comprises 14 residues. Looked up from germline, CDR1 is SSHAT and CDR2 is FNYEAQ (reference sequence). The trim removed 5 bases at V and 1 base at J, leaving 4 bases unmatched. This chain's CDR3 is CASSRDRAQETQYF. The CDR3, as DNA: TGTGCCAGCAGCCGTGACAGGGCCCAAGAGACCCAGTACTTC. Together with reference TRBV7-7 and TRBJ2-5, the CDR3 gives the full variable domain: GAGVSQSPRYKVTKRGQDVTLRCDPISSHATLYWYQQALGQGPEFLTYFNYEAQPDKSGLPSDRFSAERPEGSISTLTIQRTEQRDSAMYRCASSRDRAQETQYFGPGTRLLVL.

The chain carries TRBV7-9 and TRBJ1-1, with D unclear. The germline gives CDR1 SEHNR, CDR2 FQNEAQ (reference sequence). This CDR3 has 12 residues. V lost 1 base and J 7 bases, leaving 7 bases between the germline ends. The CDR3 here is CASSLVNGEAFF. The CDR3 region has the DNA TGTGCCAGCAGCTTAGTTAACGGTGAAGCTTTCTTT.

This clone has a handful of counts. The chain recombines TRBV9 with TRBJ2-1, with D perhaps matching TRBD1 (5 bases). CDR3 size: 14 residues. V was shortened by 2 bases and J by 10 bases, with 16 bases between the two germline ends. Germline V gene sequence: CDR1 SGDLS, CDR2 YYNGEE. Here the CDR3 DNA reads TGTGCCAGCAGCGTTGGTTGGGGCGACAGCGAGCAGTTCTTC. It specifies CASSVGWGDSEQFF.

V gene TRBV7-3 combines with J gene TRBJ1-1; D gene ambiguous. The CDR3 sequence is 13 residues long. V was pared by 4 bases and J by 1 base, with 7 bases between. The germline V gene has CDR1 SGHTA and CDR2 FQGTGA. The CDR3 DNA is TGTGCCAGCAGCTCTAACTCGAACACTGAAGCTTTCTTT. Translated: CASSSNSNTEAFF.

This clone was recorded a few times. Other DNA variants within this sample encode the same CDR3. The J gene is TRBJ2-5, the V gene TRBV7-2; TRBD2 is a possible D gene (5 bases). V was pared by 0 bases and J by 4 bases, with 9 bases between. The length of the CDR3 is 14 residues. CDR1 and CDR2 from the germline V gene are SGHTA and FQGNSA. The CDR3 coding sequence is TGTGCCAGCAGCTTAGCCGGACTGGGAGAGACCCAGTACTTC. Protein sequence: CASSLAGLGETQYF.

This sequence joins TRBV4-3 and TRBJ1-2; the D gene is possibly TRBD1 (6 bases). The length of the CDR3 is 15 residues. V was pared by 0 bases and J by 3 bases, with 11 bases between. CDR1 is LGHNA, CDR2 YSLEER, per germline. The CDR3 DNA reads TGCGCCAGCAGCCAAGATCAACAGGGCTACTATGGCTACACCTTC. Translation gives CASSQDQQGYYGYTF.

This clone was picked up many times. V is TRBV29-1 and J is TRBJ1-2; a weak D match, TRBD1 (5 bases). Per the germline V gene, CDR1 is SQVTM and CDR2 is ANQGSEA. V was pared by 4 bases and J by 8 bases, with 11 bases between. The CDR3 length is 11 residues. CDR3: CSVVGVGGYTF. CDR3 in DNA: TGCAGCGTTGTAGGGGTAGGCGGCTACACCTTC. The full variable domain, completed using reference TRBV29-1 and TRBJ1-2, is SAVISQKPSRDICQRGTSLTIQCQVDSQVTMMFWYRQQPGQSLTLIATANQGSEATYESGFVIDKFPISRPNLTFSTLTVSNMSPEDSSIYLCSVVGVGGYTFGSGTRLTVV.

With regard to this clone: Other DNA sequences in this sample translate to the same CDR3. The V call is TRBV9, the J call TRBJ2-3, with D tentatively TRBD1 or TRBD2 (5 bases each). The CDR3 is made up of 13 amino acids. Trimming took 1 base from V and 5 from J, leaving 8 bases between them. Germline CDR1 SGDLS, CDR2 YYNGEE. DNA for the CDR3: TGTGCCAGCAGCGTAAGTGGGGGAGATACGCAGTATTTT. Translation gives CASSVSGGDTQYF.